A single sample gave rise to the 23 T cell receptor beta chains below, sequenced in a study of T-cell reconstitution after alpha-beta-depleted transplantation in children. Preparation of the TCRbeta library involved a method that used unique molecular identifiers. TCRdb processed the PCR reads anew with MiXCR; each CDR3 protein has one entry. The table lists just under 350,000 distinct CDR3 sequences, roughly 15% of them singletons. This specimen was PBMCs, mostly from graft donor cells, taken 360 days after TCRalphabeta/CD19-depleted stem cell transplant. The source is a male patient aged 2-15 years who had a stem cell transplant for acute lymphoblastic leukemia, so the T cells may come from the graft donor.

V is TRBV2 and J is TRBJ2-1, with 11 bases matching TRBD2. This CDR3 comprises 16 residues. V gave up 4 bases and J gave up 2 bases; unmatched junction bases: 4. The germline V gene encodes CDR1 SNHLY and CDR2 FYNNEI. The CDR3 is CASSALAGGTYNEQFF. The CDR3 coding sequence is TGTGCCAGCAGTGCGCTAGCGGGAGGAACCTACAATGAGCAGTTCTTC.

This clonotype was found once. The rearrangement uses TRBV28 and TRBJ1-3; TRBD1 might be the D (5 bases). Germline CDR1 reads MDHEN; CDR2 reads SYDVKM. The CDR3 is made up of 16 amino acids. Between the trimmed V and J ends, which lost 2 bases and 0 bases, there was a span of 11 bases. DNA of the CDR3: TGTGCCAGCAGTTTAGGGGGACGGATCTCTGGAAACACCATATATTTT. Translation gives CASSLGGRISGNTIYF.

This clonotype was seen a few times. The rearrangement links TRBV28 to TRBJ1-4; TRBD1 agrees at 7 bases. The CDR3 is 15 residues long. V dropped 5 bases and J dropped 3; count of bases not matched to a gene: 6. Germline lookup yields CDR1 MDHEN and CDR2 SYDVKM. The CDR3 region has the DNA TGTGCCAGCAGTCTCTACAGGGGTGCTAATGAAAAACTGTTTTTT. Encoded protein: CASSLYRGANEKLFF.

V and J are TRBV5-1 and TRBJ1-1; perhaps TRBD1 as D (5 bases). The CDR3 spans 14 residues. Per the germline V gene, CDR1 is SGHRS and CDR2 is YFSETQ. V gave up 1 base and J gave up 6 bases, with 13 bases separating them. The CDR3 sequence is CASSLSGRDAEAFF. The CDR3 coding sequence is TGCGCCAGCAGCTTGTCGGGCAGGGATGCTGAAGCTTTCTTT.

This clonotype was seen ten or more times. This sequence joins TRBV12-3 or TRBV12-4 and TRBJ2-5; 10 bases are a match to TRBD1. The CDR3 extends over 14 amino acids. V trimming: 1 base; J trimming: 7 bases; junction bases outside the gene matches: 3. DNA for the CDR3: TGTGCCAGCAGTTTAGGGGACAGGGGCCTGACCCAGTACTTC. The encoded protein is CASSLGDRGLTQYF.

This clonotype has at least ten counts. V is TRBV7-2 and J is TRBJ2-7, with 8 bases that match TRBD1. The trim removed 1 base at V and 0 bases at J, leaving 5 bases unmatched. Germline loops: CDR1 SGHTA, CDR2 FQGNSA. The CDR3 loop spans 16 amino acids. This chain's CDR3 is CASSLGAGGDSYEQYF. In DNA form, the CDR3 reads TGTGCCAGCAGCTTAGGGGCAGGGGGCGACTCCTACGAGCAGTACTTC.

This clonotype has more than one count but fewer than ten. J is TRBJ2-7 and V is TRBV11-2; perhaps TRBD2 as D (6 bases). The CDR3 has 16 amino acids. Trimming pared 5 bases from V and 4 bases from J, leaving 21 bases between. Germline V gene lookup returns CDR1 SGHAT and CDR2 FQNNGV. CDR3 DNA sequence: TGTGCCAGCAGCCCCTCGACCGGGACCAGCGGGTACGAGCAGTACTTC. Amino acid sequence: CASSPSTGTSGYEQYF. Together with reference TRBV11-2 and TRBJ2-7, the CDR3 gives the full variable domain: EAGVAQSPRYKIIEKRQSVAFWCNPISGHATLYWYQQILGQGPKLLIQFQNNGVVDDSQLPKDRFSAERLKGVDSTLKIQPAKLEDSAVYLCASSPSTGTSGYEQYFGPGTRLTVT.

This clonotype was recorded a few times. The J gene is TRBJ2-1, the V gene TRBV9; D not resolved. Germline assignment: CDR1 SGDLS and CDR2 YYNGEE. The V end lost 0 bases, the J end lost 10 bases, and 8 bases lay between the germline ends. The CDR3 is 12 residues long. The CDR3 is CASSVASREQFF. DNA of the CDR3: TGTGCCAGCAGCGTAGCCTCTAGAGAGCAGTTCTTC. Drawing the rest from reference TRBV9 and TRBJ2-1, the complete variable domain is DSGVTQTPKHLITATGQRVTLRCSPRSGDLSVYWYQQSLDQGLQFLIQYYNGEERAKGNILERFSAQQFPDLHSELNLSSLELGDSALYFCASSVASREQFFGPGTRLTVL.

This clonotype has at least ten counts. CDR3 DNA: TGTGCCAGCAGCTTTCCTGGCCCCCCGACCTACAATGAGCAGTTCTTC. It translates to CASSFPGPPTYNEQFF. The chain couples TRBV5-6 to TRBJ2-1; D not certain. Germline loops: CDR1 SGHDT, CDR2 YYEEEE. V gave up 2 bases and J gave up 2 bases, with 14 bases separating them. This CDR3 comprises 16 residues. Variable domain in full (rest from reference TRBV5-6 and TRBJ2-1): DAGVTQSPTHLIKTRGQQVTLRCSPKSGHDTVSWYQQALGQGPQFIFQYYEEEERQRGNFPDRFSGHQFPNYSSELNVNALLLGDSALYLCASSFPGPPTYNEQFFGPGTRLTVL.

CDR3 nucleotide sequence: TGCAGTGCCCCGGGACCGTCTGGGGAGCTGTTTTTT. Its protein is CSAPGPSGELFF. The chain combines TRBV20-1 with TRBJ2-2; D may match TRBD1 or TRBD2 (5 bases each). This CDR3 has 12 residues. Germline V CDR1 and CDR2: DFQATT, SNEGSKA (reference sequence). Trimming stripped 6 bases from V and 8 bases from J, with 13 bases between.

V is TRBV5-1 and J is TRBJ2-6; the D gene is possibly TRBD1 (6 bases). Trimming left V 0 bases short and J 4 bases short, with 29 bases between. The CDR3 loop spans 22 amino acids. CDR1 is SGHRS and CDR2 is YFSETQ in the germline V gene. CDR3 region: CASSLDRVGTSRLMGGANVLTF. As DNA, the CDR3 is TGCGCCAGCAGCTTGGACAGGGTTGGGACCAGTCGTTTAATGGGGGGGGCCAACGTCCTGACTTTC.

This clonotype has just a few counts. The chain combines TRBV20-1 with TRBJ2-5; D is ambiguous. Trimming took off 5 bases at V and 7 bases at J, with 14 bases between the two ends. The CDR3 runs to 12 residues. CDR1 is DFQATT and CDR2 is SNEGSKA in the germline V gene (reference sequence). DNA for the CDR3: TGCAGTGCTTCCCAGCTGGGTCCGACCCAGTACTTC. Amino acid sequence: CSASQLGPTQYF.

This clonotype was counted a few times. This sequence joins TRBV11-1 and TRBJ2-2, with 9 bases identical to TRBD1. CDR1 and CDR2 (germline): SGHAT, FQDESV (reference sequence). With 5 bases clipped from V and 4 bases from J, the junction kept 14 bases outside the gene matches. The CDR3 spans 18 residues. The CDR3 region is CASSQRPSGTGSTGELFF. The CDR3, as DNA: TGTGCCAGCAGCCAGAGACCCTCCGGGACAGGGAGCACCGGGGAGCTGTTTTTT.

CDR3 nucleotide sequence: TGCGCCGGGAGGACCACAGATACGCAGTATTTT. It translates to CAGRTTDTQYF. This rearrangement joins TRBV5-1 to TRBJ2-3; the D gene is possibly TRBD2 (6 bases). V was shortened by 10 bases and J by 2 bases, with 8 bases between the two germline ends. Germline V CDR1 and CDR2: SGHRS, YFSETQ. The CDR3 runs to 11 residues.

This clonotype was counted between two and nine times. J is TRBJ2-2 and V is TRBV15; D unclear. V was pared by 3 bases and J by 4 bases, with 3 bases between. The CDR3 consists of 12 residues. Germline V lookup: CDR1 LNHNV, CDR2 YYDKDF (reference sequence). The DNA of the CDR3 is TGTGCCACCAGCAGCGGCACCGGGGAGCTGTTTTTT. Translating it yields CATSSGTGELFF.

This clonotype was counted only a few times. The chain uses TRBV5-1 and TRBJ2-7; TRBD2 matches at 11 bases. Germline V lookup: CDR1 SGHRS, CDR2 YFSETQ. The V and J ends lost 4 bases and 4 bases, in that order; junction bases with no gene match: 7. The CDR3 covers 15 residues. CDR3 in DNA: TGCGCCAGCAGCCCGGGACTAGCGGAAGTTTACGAGCAGTACTTC. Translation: CASSPGLAEVYEQYF. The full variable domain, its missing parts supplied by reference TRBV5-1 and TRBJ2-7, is KAGVTQTPRYLIKTRGQQVTLSCSPISGHRSVSWYQQTPGQGLQFLFEYFSETQRNKGNFPGRFSGRQFSNSRSEMNVSTLELGDSALYLCASSPGLAEVYEQYFGPGTRLTVT.

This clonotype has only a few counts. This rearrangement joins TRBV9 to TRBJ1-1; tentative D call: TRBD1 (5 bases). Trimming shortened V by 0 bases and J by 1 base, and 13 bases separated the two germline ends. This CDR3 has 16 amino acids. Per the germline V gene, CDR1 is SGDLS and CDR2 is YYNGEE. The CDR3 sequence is CASSVGGGGRNTEAFF. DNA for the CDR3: TGTGCCAGCAGCGTAGGGGGGGGAGGGCGGAACACTGAAGCTTTCTTT.

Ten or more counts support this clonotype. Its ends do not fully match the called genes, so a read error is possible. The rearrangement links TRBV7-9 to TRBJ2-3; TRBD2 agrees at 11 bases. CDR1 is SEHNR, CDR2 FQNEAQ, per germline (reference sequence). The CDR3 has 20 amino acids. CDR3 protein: CATSLVRGTLAGELKDTQYF. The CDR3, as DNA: TGTGCCACCAGCTTAGTTCGGGGTACACTAGCGGGAGAATTGAAAGATACGCAGTATTTT.

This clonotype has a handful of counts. CDR3 nucleotide sequence: TGTGCCAGCAGCCCCCCAGGTTCGGCTGAGCAGTTCTTC. Its translation: CASSPPGSAEQFF. The chain joins TRBV5-4 to TRBJ2-1; D is unresolved. V was trimmed by 4 bases and J by 9 bases, leaving 14 bases between them. Germline CDR1 reads SGHNT; CDR2 reads YYREEE (reference sequence). CDR3 length: 13 residues.

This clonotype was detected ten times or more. The CDR3, as DNA: TGTGCCAGCAGCCAAGAGAGGGGCCCAGGGGGCGCTTCCAATGAGCAGTTCTTC. Protein sequence: CASSQERGPGGASNEQFF. This chain links TRBV3-1 with TRBJ2-1; 8 bases map to TRBD1. The length of the CDR3 is 18 residues. After removal of 0 bases from V and 6 bases from J, the junction contained 13 bases not matched to a gene. Per germline, CDR1 LGHDT and CDR2 YNNKEL (reference sequence).

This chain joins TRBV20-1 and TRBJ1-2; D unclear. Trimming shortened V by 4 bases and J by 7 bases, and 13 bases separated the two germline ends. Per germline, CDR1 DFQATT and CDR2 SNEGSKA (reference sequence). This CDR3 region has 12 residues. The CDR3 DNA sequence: TGCAGTGCTATGCCTCTATTGGGTGGCTACACCTTC. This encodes CSAMPLLGGYTF.

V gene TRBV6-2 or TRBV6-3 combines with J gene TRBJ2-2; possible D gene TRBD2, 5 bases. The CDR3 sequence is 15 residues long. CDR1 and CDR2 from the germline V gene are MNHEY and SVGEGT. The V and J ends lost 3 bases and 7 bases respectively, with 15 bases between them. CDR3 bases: TGTGCCAGCAGTTATACGGTGAGGGCAGACGGGGAGCTGTTTTTT. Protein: CASSYTVRADGELFF.

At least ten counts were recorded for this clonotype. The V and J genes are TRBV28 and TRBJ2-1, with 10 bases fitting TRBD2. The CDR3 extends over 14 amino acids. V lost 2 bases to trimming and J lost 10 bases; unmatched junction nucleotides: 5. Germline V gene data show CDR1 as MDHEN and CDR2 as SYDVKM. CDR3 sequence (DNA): TGTGCCAGCAGTTTACTAGCGGGAGTCTGGGAGCAGTTCTTC. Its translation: CASSLLAGVWEQFF.